Given below is one T cell receptor beta chain in context. There is no known antigen for this receptor. The record has no base qualities; no much larger clone is one base away. This entry comes from a study of shared clonotypes between healthy human individuals (TCRdb year 2020). Notes on the research overall: A few men and a couple of women, aged 18 to 49 years, made up the cohort. To increase sequencing depth and limit assay-specific biases, different laboratories used diverse techniques to prepare libraries and sequence TCR repertoires. To estimate repertoire size and how much clonotypes are shared between individuals, the study performed deep sequencing of blood TCR repertoires from about 5 healthy adults. Each donor's leukapheresis produced roughly between about 0.9 and 9.5 billion PBMCs. Per donor, three plates each were used for CD4 naive and CD4 memory, two for CD8 naive, and one for CD8 memory. General conclusions and limits of the study: Across a few donors, around 5% of naive CD4, approximately 4% of naive CD8, around 2.1% of memory CD4, and approximately 0.42% of memory CD8 clonotypes were shared. Estimated clonotype richness was generally larger for naive than for memory subsets. Because the study included a small number of donors, the genetic and exposure-history diversity represented was limited. Sampling was limited to blood, and TCR repertoires in tissue likely differ from TCR repertoires in blood. Clonotypes shared by all four sorted-subset donors showed higher generation probabilities than non-shared clonotypes. Rarefaction of sorted-subset datasets indicated incomplete sequencing despite the large sequencing depth. Based on pairwise subsampling, the degree of clonotype sharing among donors was expected to be affected by sequencing depth.

Using the deep immunoSEQ assay, TCR CDR3 regions were amplified from genomic DNA by multiplex PCR. Extracted genomic DNA from each cell subset was spread evenly across all wells of several immunoSEQ 96-well plates, with each plate serving as a replicate. Each replicate PCR for sorted subsets received approximately 220 ng genomic DNA, equal to about 29,000 T cell genomes. Purified libraries were quantified with a Qubit 3.0 fluorometer, sized on a Bioanalyzer 2100, and re-quantified with the KAPA Library Quantification kit. Every immunoSEQ 96-well plate was sequenced on a separate single-read 150-cycle Illumina NextSeq 550 flow cell. Per the original workflow: Because only junctional sequences without quality scores were contained in the immunoSEQ output, filtering matching that applied to full-length reads could not be performed. To assign V/J genes and CDR3, sequences were annotated against IMGT germline references using PyIR, a Python wrapper for IgBLAST v1.9. Reads were removed for weak V/J assignments (E-value above 1e-6), missing CDR3, stop codons, out-of-frame junctions, or ambiguous translated residues. A V3J clonotype was defined by an identical inferred V gene, J gene, and CDR3 amino acid sequence. Percentage overlap between repertoires was computed as shared unique clonotypes divided by the size of the smaller repertoire. RTK rarefaction, the Chao1 estimator, and Recon v2.1 estimates of unobserved clonotypes were used to assess repertoire richness. Generation probabilities were computed with OLGA for all TCRbeta clonotypes obtained by the gDNA method from several donors. In its TCRdb copy, this immuneACCESS table keeps in-frame sequences only and misses some clones. Where compared with another copy, unresolved V genes explain less than half of these, and the others have no known cause. V and J calls and clone size are given by that table; D and trimming were obtained from the DNA. The sample has more than 600,000 clones on record, about 90% of them singletons. Roughly 22% of the sample is in the top ten clones.

CD8 naive samples consisted of CD45RO-negative cells that were positively selected for CCR7, yielding a CD45RA+CCR7+ population without TemRA cells. The donors were healthy, HIV-negative adults with no recently reported acute infections or vaccinations. Only Caucasian adults living in Nashville, Tennessee, USA were represented among the donors. After blood collection by leukapheresis, PBMCs were isolated using Ficoll-Histopaque density gradient centrifugation and then cryopreserved in the vapor phase of liquid nitrogen. Analytical flow cytometry was used to check the purity and quantity of every magnetically sorted T cell population. Each sorted fraction had its genomic DNA isolated and then quantified by UV absorbance on a Nanodrop 2000c. CDR1 and CDR2 are read off the germline V gene as SGHRS and YFSETQ. The CDR3, cysteine through phenylalanine, is 15 amino acids long. Only the CDR3 part of the read is kept: 45 bases, read in frame from the first base. Trimming takes 4 bases from V and 3 bases from J, and the germline ends sit 16 bases apart.

Sample: naive CD8+ T cells sorted from blood. The cell subset or site label here, explained by the study, means: CD45RA+CCR7+. The V and J segments used are TRBV5-1 and TRBJ1-1; the D gene assignment is ambiguous. The receptor comes from a man aged 30 to 39 in good health. The bases are TGCGCCAGCAGCGGGCGGGAGAACGTAGACACTGAAGCTTTCTTT. It encodes CASSGRENVDTEAFF. The full variable domain, completed from the reference TRBV5-1 and TRBJ1-1 proteins outside the CDR3, reads KAGVTQTPRYLIKTRGQQVTLSCSPISGHRSVSWYQQTPGQGLQFLFEYFSETQRNKGNFPGRFSGRQFSNSRSEMNVSTLELGDSALYLCASSGRENVDTEAFFGQGTRLTVV.